This entry features one TCR beta chain sequence. The data belong to a study of control samples from healthy donors and cancer patients. Only in-frame clones appear in the TCRdb table, and some are missing; sequencing was by immunoSEQ multiplex PCR. Of 100,000 to 150,000 clones in the sample, around 90% are singletons; the top ten hold 2.5%. Material for sequencing was blood. The sequence came from a man in his late teens or twenties in good health.

The CDR3 loop reads CASSNNADTQYF. CDR3 coding DNA: TGTGCCAGCAGCAATAACGCAGATACGCAGTATTTT. The chain is built from TRBV7-3 and TRBJ2-3; D call uncertain. The V gene's germline CDR1 is SGHTA and CDR2 FQGTGA. The CDR3 has 12 amino acids. Trimming removed 5 bases at V and 4 bases at J, with 7 bases between. The full variable domain, in which reference TRBV7-3 and TRBJ2-3 provide the parts outside the CDR3, is GAGVSQTPSNKVTEKGKYVELRCDPISGHTALYWYRQSLGQGPEFLIYFQGTGAADDSGLPNDRFFAVRPEGSVSTLKIQRTERGDSAVYLCASSNNADTQYFGPGTRLTVL.